The clone carrying this TCR beta chain is termed medium-sized. Its antigen remains unidentified. One end of the junction fails to match germline, which may point to a read error. Each cDNA molecule carried a unique molecular identifier. TCRdb recomputed calls from the 5' RACE reads with MiXCR, one row per CDR3 protein. In the table there are tens of thousands of distinct CDR3 sequences, under 8% of which are singletons. This sample was taken from a study of early T cells in non-severe SARS-CoV-2 infection. Study-level background: It was bulk RNA from unsorted whole blood that was sequenced, and the chains were unpaired. Study observations and caveats: In VDJdb matching, anti-spike CD8 responses were favored while private and CD4 specificities went missing.

The CDR3 contains 16 residues. Looked up from germline, CDR1 is SGHKS and CDR2 is YYEKEE (reference sequence). V is TRBV5-5 and J is TRBJ1-2, with D uncertain. Material: whole blood, obtained at baseline. The TCR originated in an adult who was a healthcare worker with PCR-confirmed SARS-CoV-2 infection or an uninfected control (not recorded which). In DNA, the CDR3 is TGTGCCAGCACCTTGACGGAAAGAAATCGGTGGATCGGCTACACCTTC. It translates to CASTLTERNRWIGYTF.